This T cell receptor (beta chain) is drawn from a study of a mutant IDH1 vaccine in newly diagnosed glioma. Study-level background: Patients arrived already treated with radiotherapy, temozolomide, or both, most having had both. Study observations and caveats: Among top peripheral T cell clonotypes, changes seemed unrelated to pseudoprogression. Researchers report vaccine-induced immune responses in 93.3% of patients.

Time point here: week 23, last vaccination. Vaccination comprised doses that each held 300 ug of mutant IDH1 20-mer peptide, plus topical imiquimod. Those who donated had recent WHO grade 3 or 4 IDH1-mutant, ATRX-lost astrocytomas. A word on this clone: Its cognate antigen is unknown.

Only in-frame clones appear in the TCRdb table, and some are missing; sequencing was by immunoSEQ multiplex PCR. The sample shows about 30,000 clones, 65% to 85% of them seen only once. CDR1 and CDR2 from the germline V gene are GTSNPN and SVGIG (reference sequence). Trimming stripped 1 base from V and 3 bases from J, with 6 bases between. This CDR3 contains 13 residues. The chain carries TRBV30 and TRBJ1-4; no firm D call. The clonotype comes from a woman aged 18-29 years with glioma. The material sequenced was PBMCs, taken from a glioma patient whose treatment included an IDH1 peptide vaccine. CDR3 residues: CAWSEGSNEKLFF. CDR3 nucleotide sequence: TGTGCCTGGAGTGAAGGTTCTAATGAAAAACTGTTTTTT.